The 26 T cell receptor beta chains in this list originate from one sample, sequenced in a study of shared clonotypes between healthy human individuals. Clones were sequenced by immunoSEQ multiplex PCR, and TCRdb holds only the in-frame ones, with some missing. Among about 2 million clones listed, 85% to 95% were seen once. The sequenced material came from naive CD4+ T cells sorted from blood. Subset in this sample: CD45RA+ positively selected. These receptors were taken from a man younger than 35 in good health.

The chain couples TRBV28 to TRBJ2-3; D gene uncertain. This CDR3 spans 16 amino acids. Trimming stripped 2 bases from V and 0 bases from J, with 12 bases between. Germline CDR1 and CDR2: MDHEN and SYDVKM. The CDR3 here is CASSLAGLTSTDTQYF. The CDR3 DNA reads as TGTGCCAGCAGTTTAGCCGGGCTAACTAGCACAGATACGCAGTATTTT.

The rearrangement joins TRBV4-2 to TRBJ1-4, with 8 bases fitting TRBD1. J gave up 7 bases and V 4 bases, and 5 bases lay outside the gene matches. In germline, CDR1 is LGHNA, CDR2 YNFKEQ. The CDR3 has 14 amino acids. CDR3 sequence reads: CASSRTGMGEKLFF. CDR3 nucleotide sequence: TGTGCCAGCAGCCGGACAGGGATGGGTGAAAAACTGTTTTTT.

The chain links TRBV7-9 to TRBJ2-7; TRBD2 aligns across 14 bases. V lost 5 bases to trimming and J lost 3 bases; unmatched junction nucleotides: 0. Germline CDR1 SEHNR, CDR2 FQNEAQ (reference sequence). This CDR3 comprises 14 residues. This chain's CDR3 is CASSGTSGSYEQYF. The CDR3 DNA reads TGTGCCAGCAGCGGGACTAGCGGGAGCTACGAGCAGTACTTC. The full variable domain, with the rest looked up from reference TRBV7-9 and TRBJ2-7, is DTGVSQNPRHKITKRGQNVTFRCDPISEHNRLYWYRQTLGQGPEFLTYFQNEAQLEKSRLLSDRFSAERPKGSFSTLEIQRTEQGDSAMYLCASSGTSGSYEQYFGPGTRLTVT.

The chain couples TRBV29-1 to TRBJ1-2, with D uncertain. Trimming pared 0 bases from V and 4 bases from J, leaving 12 bases between. Germline V gene data show CDR1 as SQVTM and CDR2 as ANQGSEA. The CDR3 extends over 14 amino acids. The DNA for the CDR3 is TGCAGCGTTGAAGATCGAGAGGGCCGCTATGGCTACACCTTC. This codes for CSVEDREGRYGYTF.

A word on this clone: The junction does not match germline at one end; this may be a read error. The J gene is TRBJ2-7, the V gene TRBV28; 11 bases agree with TRBD2. CDR1 MDHEN and CDR2 SYDVKM come from the germline V gene. The CDR3 covers 16 residues. The CDR3 loop reads CASSIWTSGLSYEQYF. The DNA for the CDR3 is TGTGCCAGCAGTATATGGACTAGCGGGCTCTCCTACGAGCAGTACTTC.

The chain uses TRBV4-1 and TRBJ2-3; 9 bases match TRBD1. The CDR3 is 15 residues long. J gave up 5 bases and V 2 bases, and 5 bases lay outside the gene matches. Per the germline V gene, CDR1 is MGHRA and CDR2 is YSYEKL. CDR3 nucleotide sequence: TGCGCCAGCAGCCAACCCGGGACAGGGAGAGATACGCAGTATTTT. It specifies CASSQPGTGRDTQYF.

The table lists this clone with many counts. The chain recombines TRBV5-6 with TRBJ1-2; D is ambiguous. This CDR3 is 12 amino acids long. Per germline, CDR1 SGHDT and CDR2 YYEEEE. The V end was cut by 6 bases, the J end by 4 bases, with 10 bases between. CDR3 amino acids: CASTLFGYGYTF. The CDR3 DNA reads as TGTGCCAGCACCCTATTCGGCTATGGCTACACCTTC. Filled out from reference TRBV5-6 and TRBJ1-2, the complete variable domain reads DAGVTQSPTHLIKTRGQQVTLRCSPKSGHDTVSWYQQALGQGPQFIFQYYEEEERQRGNFPDRFSGHQFPNYSSELNVNALLLGDSALYLCASTLFGYGYTFGSGTRLTVV.

This clone was counted a few times. This same CDR3 is encoded by further DNA sequences in the sample. CDR3 bases: TGTGCCTGGAGTGTACAAATGAACACTGAAGCTTTCTTT. The encoded protein is CAWSVQMNTEAFF. The V gene is TRBV30, the J gene TRBJ1-1; D remains ambiguous. V was shortened by 0 bases and J by 0 bases, with 5 bases between the two germline ends. The CDR3 length is 13 residues. Germline assignment: CDR1 GTSNPN and CDR2 SVGIG (reference sequence).

For this clone: The same CDR3 also results from other DNA sequences found in this sample. The V call is TRBV7-9, the J call TRBJ2-1; TRBD2 matches at 8 bases. The CDR3 runs 14 residues. Germline V gene lookup returns CDR1 SEHNR and CDR2 FQNEAQ (reference sequence). Trimming at V came to 1 base and at J to 6 bases, leaving 2 bases not matched to a gene. CDR3 DNA: TGTGCCAGCAGCTTAGGAGGGACTAGCAATGAGCAGTTCTTC. This translates into CASSLGGTSNEQFF.

Concerning this clone: A junction end diverges from the germline sequence, so it may reflect a read error. The sample holds other DNA sequences that translate to the same CDR3. The V gene is TRBV5-4, the J gene TRBJ2-2; TRBD2 is a possible D gene (5 bases). Germline V gene data show CDR1 as SGHNT and CDR2 as YYREEE (reference sequence). The CDR3 spans 16 residues. DNA for the CDR3: TGTGCCAGCAGCTTGGGACGCCACCAGAACACCGGGGAGCTGTTCTTT. This codes for CASSLGRHQNTGELFF. The full variable domain, with the rest looked up from reference TRBV5-4 and TRBJ2-2, is ETGVTQSPTHLIKTRGQQVTLRCSSQSGHNTVSWYQQALGQGPQFIFQYYREEENGRGNFPPRFSGLQFPNYSSELNVNALELDDSALYLCASSLGRHQNTGELFFGEGSRLTVL.

Points on this clone: Other DNA sequences in the sample encode the same CDR3. V is TRBV10-3 and J is TRBJ1-2; D is undetermined. V gave up 6 bases and J gave up 0 bases, with 8 bases separating them. The CDR3 sequence is 13 residues long. Per the germline V gene, CDR1 is ENHRY and CDR2 is SYGVKD. The CDR3 DNA follows: TGTGCCATCAGGGCAGGTTCTAACTATGGCTACACCTTC. Encoded protein: CAIRAGSNYGYTF.

For this clone: This specimen includes other DNA sequences encoding the same CDR3. The V and J genes are TRBV19 and TRBJ1-6; D call uncertain. The germline V gene has CDR1 LNHDA and CDR2 SQIVND (reference sequence). This CDR3 comprises 15 residues. Trimming pared 3 bases from V and 5 bases from J, leaving 11 bases between. The CDR3 DNA reads TGTGCCAGTAGTATTGAAGGCAGGAATAATTCACCCCTCCACTTT. This sequence encodes CASSIEGRNNSPLHF. The full variable domain, in which reference TRBV19 and TRBJ1-6 provide the parts outside the CDR3, is DGGITQSPKYLFRKEGQNVTLSCEQNLNHDAMYWYRQDPGQGLRLIYYSQIVNDFQKGDIAEGYSVSREKKESFPLTVTSAQKNPTAFYLCASSIEGRNNSPLHFGNGTRLTVT.

This sequence joins TRBV5-1 and TRBJ2-7; a possible D gene is TRBD2 (7 bases). Trimming cost V 0 bases and J 3 bases, with 16 bases left between them. Germline CDR1 is SGHRS and CDR2 is YFSETQ. This CDR3 region has 16 residues. The DNA for the CDR3 is TGCGCCAGCAGCTTGGAAGGGGGGGCTCTCTTCTACGAGCAGTACTTC. Protein: CASSLEGGALFYEQYF.

V and J are TRBV5-8 and TRBJ1-2, with D tentatively TRBD1 (6 bases). Germline CDR1 is SGHTS and CDR2 is YDEGEE. Trimming cost V 0 bases and J 4 bases, with 22 bases left between them. This CDR3 has 18 amino acids. CDR3 DNA sequence: TGTGCCAGCAGCTTGGTACTGGGACACCCGACCTTCCTCTATGGCTACACCTTC. Residues: CASSLVLGHPTFLYGYTF. The entire variable domain, with the rest obtained from reference TRBV5-8 and TRBJ1-2, is as follows: EAGVTQSPTHLIKTRGQQATLRCSPISGHTSVYWYQQALGLGLQFLLWYDEGEERNRGNFPPRFSGRQFPNYSSELNVNALELEDSALYLCASSLVLGHPTFLYGYTFGSGTRLTVV.

V is TRBV7-9 and J is TRBJ1-6, with D possibly TRBD1 on 6 matching bases. The CDR3 covers 14 residues. Looked up from germline, CDR1 is SEHNR and CDR2 is FQNEAQ (reference sequence). Trimming cost V 5 bases and J 5 bases, with 10 bases left between them. The DNA of the CDR3 is TGTGCCAGCAGCCGGGACATAGATAATTCACCCCTCCACTTT. Encoded protein: CASSRDIDNSPLHF.

This chain uses TRBV5-1 with TRBJ1-1; D might be TRBD1 (6 bases). V was cut by 5 bases and J by 3 bases, with 11 bases left in between. Germline V CDR1 and CDR2: SGHRS, YFSETQ. The CDR3 length is 13 residues. CDR3 in amino acids: CASRLDSYTEAFF. Written as DNA, the CDR3 is TGCGCCAGCAGACTGGACAGCTACACTGAAGCTTTCTTT. The whole variable domain, remainder taken from reference TRBV5-1 and TRBJ1-1, is KAGVTQTPRYLIKTRGQQVTLSCSPISGHRSVSWYQQTPGQGLQFLFEYFSETQRNKGNFPGRFSGRQFSNSRSEMNVSTLELGDSALYLCASRLDSYTEAFFGQGTRLTVV.

This chain uses TRBV4-1 with TRBJ1-2; a weak D match, TRBD1 (5 bases). The V end was cut by 4 bases, the J end by 1 base, with 19 bases between. This CDR3 spans 17 amino acids. Germline V gene lookup returns CDR1 MGHRA and CDR2 YSYEKL. The CDR3, as DNA: TGCGCCAGCAGCCTTCACCCCGGGGGGGAGAGTAACTATGGCTACACCTTC. Translating gives CASSLHPGGESNYGYTF.

In DNA, the CDR3 is TGTGCCAGCAGTTTAAGCGGAAGGGCACAGGATACGCAGTATTTT. Protein product: CASSLSGRAQDTQYF. The rearrangement uses TRBV27 and TRBJ2-3, with D perhaps TRBD2 (5 bases). V was pared by 2 bases and J by 6 bases, with 15 bases between. The CDR3 is made up of 15 amino acids. From germline, CDR1 is MNHEY and CDR2 SMNVEV (reference sequence).

The chain employs TRBV5-6 and TRBJ2-7, with TRBD2 matching 10 bases. J gave up 5 bases and V 4 bases, and 15 bases lay outside the gene matches. This CDR3 spans 17 amino acids. The germline gives CDR1 SGHDT, CDR2 YYEEEE. The CDR3 loop reads CASSPPIGTSVWDEQYF. DNA of the CDR3: TGTGCCAGCAGCCCACCGATAGGGACTAGCGTTTGGGACGAGCAGTACTTC.

CDR3 DNA: TGTGCCAGCAGCAAAGATGGGGGGGTAGCTAATGAAAAACTGTTTTTT. It encodes CASSKDGGVANEKLFF. The gene calls are TRBV21-1 and TRBJ1-4. TRBV21-1 is termed a pseudogene. This CDR3 spans 16 amino acids.

The chain has TRBV4-3 and TRBJ1-2; no clear D gene. Germline assignment: CDR1 LGHNA and CDR2 YSLEER. The length of the CDR3 is 14 residues. V was pared by 0 bases and J by 8 bases, with 13 bases between. The CDR3 nucleotides are TGCGCCAGCAGCCAAGATCTCGGAGTTACAGGCTACACCTTC. Protein: CASSQDLGVTGYTF.

The chain recombines TRBV6-5 with TRBJ1-2, with 9 bases that match TRBD1. Trimming removed 6 bases from V and 0 bases from J; junction bases left unmatched: 5. Germline assignment: CDR1 MNHEY and CDR2 SVGAGI. The CDR3 is 15 residues long. The CDR3 protein is CASSINRGPNYGYTF. Written as DNA, the CDR3 is TGTGCCAGCAGCATAAACAGGGGGCCTAACTATGGCTACACCTTC.

The chain recombines TRBV10-1 with TRBJ2-7, with D perhaps TRBD1 (6 bases). The germline gives CDR1 WNHNN, CDR2 SYGVQD (reference sequence). The CDR3 loop spans 11 amino acids. Trimming took 11 bases from V and 2 from J, leaving 10 bases between them. CDR3 nucleotide sequence: TGCGCCGGGGACAACACCTACGAGCAGTACTTC. Its translation is CAGDNTYEQYF.

The J gene is TRBJ1-3, the V gene TRBV5-1; possibly TRBD1 for D (5 bases). CDR3 length: 15 residues. V dropped 0 bases and J dropped 7 bases, with 14 bases sitting between them. Germline CDR1 and CDR2: SGHRS and YFSETQ. CDR3 DNA sequence: TGCGCCAGCAGCTTGGTCGAGGCAGGGCGGAACACCATATATTTT. This codes for CASSLVEAGRNTIYF.

V gene TRBV2 combines with J gene TRBJ1-2; no reliable D call. Germline CDR1 is SNHLY and CDR2 is FYNNEI. The CDR3 contains 14 residues. V was cut by 8 bases and J by 0 bases, with 13 bases left in between. The CDR3 DNA sequence: TGTGCCAGCCTTAAATTTGCCGCTAACTATGGCTACACCTTC. This codes for CASLKFAANYGYTF.

The V gene is TRBV18, the J gene TRBJ1-1; a weak D match, TRBD1 (5 bases). V was cut by 6 bases and J by 8 bases, with 10 bases left in between. The CDR3 is made up of 11 amino acids. Germline loops: CDR1 KGHSH, CDR2 LQKENI. CDR3 region: CASSHRQEAFF. CDR3 sequence (DNA): TGTGCCAGCTCCCACAGGCAGGAAGCTTTCTTT.